This TCR beta chain was sequenced during a study of cytomegalovirus exposure and HLA in healthy donors. 13 Jbeta primers and 60 Vbeta primers were used for the PCR. Clones were read by immunoSEQ multiplex PCR, and TCRdb kept only the in-frame ones, dropping some. The table records about 190,000 clones, 81% of them present only once. This clone was counted once. Its antigen remains unidentified. Whole-study results and caveats: The sole available immune exposure information was CMV serostatus. In a later analysis, common viral pathogens appeared linked to several of the most significant clusters. There were 150 to 200 TCR beta chains listed as cytomegalovirus-associated.

The sample was PBMCs. The TCR sequence derives from a man aged 18 to 30 in good health and CMV-seronegative.

CDR3 nucleotide sequence: TGCAGCGTTGACCTTAATGAGCAGTTCTTC. Amino acids: CSVDLNEQFF. V gene TRBV29-1 combines with J gene TRBJ2-1, with no clear D. Germline V gene data show CDR1 as SQVTM and CDR2 as ANQGSEA. The CDR3 has 10 amino acids. V lost 3 bases and J lost 7, with 4 bases in between.